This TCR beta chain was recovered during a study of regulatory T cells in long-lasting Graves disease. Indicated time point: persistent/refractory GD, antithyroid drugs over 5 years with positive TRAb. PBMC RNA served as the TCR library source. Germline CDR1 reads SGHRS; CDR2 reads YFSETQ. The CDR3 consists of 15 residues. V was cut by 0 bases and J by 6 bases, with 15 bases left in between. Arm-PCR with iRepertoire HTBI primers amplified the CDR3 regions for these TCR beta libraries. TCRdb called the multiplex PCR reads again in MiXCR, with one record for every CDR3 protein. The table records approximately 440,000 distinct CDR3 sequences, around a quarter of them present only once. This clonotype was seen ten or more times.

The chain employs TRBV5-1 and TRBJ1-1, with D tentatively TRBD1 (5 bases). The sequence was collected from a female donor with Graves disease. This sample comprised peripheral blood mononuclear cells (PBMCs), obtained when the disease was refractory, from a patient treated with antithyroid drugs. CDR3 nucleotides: TGCGCCAGCAGCTTGGTGAGGGGATCTTACGCTGAAGCTTTCTTT. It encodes CASSLVRGSYAEAFF.